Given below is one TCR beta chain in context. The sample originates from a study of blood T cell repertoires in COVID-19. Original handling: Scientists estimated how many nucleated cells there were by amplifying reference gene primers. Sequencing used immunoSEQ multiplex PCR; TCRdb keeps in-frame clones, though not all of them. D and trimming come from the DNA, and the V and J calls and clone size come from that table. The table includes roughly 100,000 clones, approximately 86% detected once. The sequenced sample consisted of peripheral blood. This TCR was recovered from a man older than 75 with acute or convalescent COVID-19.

As DNA, the CDR3 is TGTGCCAGTAGTATTGTAGCCAGCTTAACTCAAGAGACCCAGTACTTC. It specifies CASSIVASLTQETQYF. J is TRBJ2-5 and V is TRBV19; D ambiguous. This CDR3 spans 16 amino acids. Germline V gene data show CDR1 as LNHDA and CDR2 as SQIVND (reference sequence). V was trimmed by 3 bases and J by 2 bases, leaving 16 bases between them. The full variable domain, its missing parts supplied by reference TRBV19 and TRBJ2-5, is DGGITQSPKYLFRKEGQNVTLSCEQNLNHDAMYWYRQDPGQGLRLIYYSQIVNDFQKGDIAEGYSVSREKKESFPLTVTSAQKNPTAFYLCASSIVASLTQETQYFGPGTRLLVL.